This TCR beta chain was sequenced for a study of T-cell reconstitution after alpha-beta-depleted transplantation in children. Molecular barcoding with unique molecular identifiers was used for the TCRbeta library. TCRdb passed the PCR reads through MiXCR, listing each CDR3 protein once. This sample yields around 670,000 distinct CDR3 sequences, of which roughly 14% are seen a single time; 0.79% belongs to the top ten. The germline CDR1 and CDR2 sequences are MNHEY and SMNVEV (reference sequence). The CDR3 is 13 amino acids. V was cut by 5 bases and J by 5 bases, with 10 bases left in between. As for this clonotype: Its antigen is currently unknown.

Study-level points and caveats: T-cell counts and diversity were attributed mostly to newly produced T cells one year after transplant.

The sequence came from a girl aged 2 to 9 with congenital amegakaryocytic thrombocytopenia, due to receive a stem cell transplant. V gene TRBV27 combines with J gene TRBJ2-1; the D gene is possibly TRBD1 (6 bases). The sample here was PBMCs, taken before TCRalphabeta/CD19-depleted stem cell transplant. CDR3 in DNA: TGTGCCAGCAGTCCGTACAGGGACAATGAGCAGTTCTTC. This codes for CASSPYRDNEQFF.